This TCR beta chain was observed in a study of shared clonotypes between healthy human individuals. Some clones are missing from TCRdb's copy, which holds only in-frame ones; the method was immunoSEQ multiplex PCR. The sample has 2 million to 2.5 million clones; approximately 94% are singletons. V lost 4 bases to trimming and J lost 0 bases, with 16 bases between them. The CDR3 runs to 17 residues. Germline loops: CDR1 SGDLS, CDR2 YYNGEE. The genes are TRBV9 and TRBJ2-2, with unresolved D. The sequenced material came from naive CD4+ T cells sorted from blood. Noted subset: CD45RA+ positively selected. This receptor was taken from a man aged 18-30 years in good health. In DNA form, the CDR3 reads TGTGCCAGCAGCCCCCGTAGAGCGAACGCGAACACCGGGGAGCTGTTTTTT. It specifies CASSPRRANANTGELFF.